This is a list of T cell receptor beta chains from one sample in a study of blood T cells in healthy people across ages. TCRdb used MiXCR to reprocess the 5' RACE reads, holding one entry per CDR3 protein. The data show about 1.6 million distinct CDR3 sequences, about 35% seen once. The sample comprised blood. The origin of the receptors is a woman aged 25-40 years in good health. CDR3s include the opening cysteine and the closing phenylalanine or tryptophan. The D gene is left open where the match is weak. Only some rows state a clone size, as once, few, many or a class for expanded clones.

j_call: TRBJ1-1; v_call: TRBV7-9; clone_size: NA; d_call: NA; cdr3_aa: CASTQGSHTEAFF; cdr3_nt: TGTGCCAGCACCCAGGGGTCGCACACTGAAGCTTTCTTT
j_call: TRBJ1-2; v_call: TRBV5-1; clone_size: NA; d_call: NA; cdr3_aa: CASSLDRTFGGYTF; cdr3_nt: TGCGCCAGCAGTCTGGACAGAACGTTCGGCGGCTACACCTTC
j_call: TRBJ1-1; v_call: TRBV5-1; clone_size: NA; d_call: NA; cdr3_aa: CASSLAGGWLNTEAFF; cdr3_nt: TGCGCCAGCAGCTTGGCCGGGGGGTGGCTGAACACTGAAGCTTTCTTT
j_call: TRBJ1-3; v_call: TRBV20-1; clone_size: once; d_call: TRBD1; cdr3_aa: CSAQGGMNSGNTIYF; cdr3_nt: TGCAGTGCTCAAGGGGGCATGAACTCTGGAAACACCATATATTTT
j_call: TRBJ2-7; v_call: TRBV15; clone_size: NA; d_call: TRBD2; cdr3_aa: CATSPEGVGLAANHEQYF; cdr3_nt: TGTGCCACCAGCCCAGAGGGAGTCGGACTAGCGGCTAACCACGAGCAGTACTTC
j_call: TRBJ2-3; v_call: TRBV2; clone_size: few; d_call: NA; cdr3_aa: CASSWDRTDTQYF; cdr3_nt: TGTGCCAGCAGTTGGGACCGCACAGATACGCAGTATTTT
j_call: TRBJ2-5; v_call: TRBV7-2; clone_size: NA; d_call: TRBD1; cdr3_aa: CASSLRAGTGNNEQYF; cdr3_nt: TGTGCCAGCAGCTTAAGGGCCGGGACAGGGAACAATGAGCAGTACTTC
j_call: TRBJ2-6; v_call: TRBV5-1; clone_size: NA; d_call: NA; cdr3_aa: CASSPKPGSGANVLTF; cdr3_nt: TGCGCCAGCAGCCCGAAACCGGGCTCTGGGGCCAACGTCCTGACTTTC
j_call: TRBJ2-5; v_call: TRBV5-1; clone_size: few; d_call: TRBD2; cdr3_aa: CASSLEASGGAETQYF; cdr3_nt: TGCGCCAGCAGCTTGGAAGCTAGCGGTGGGGCAGAGACCCAGTACTTC
j_call: TRBJ1-1; v_call: TRBV20-1; clone_size: NA; d_call: TRBD1; cdr3_aa: CSARIGTGNTEAFF; cdr3_nt: TGCAGTGCTAGGATCGGGACAGGAAACACTGAAGCTTTCTTT
j_call: TRBJ1-1; v_call: TRBV29-1; clone_size: NA; d_call: TRBD1; cdr3_aa: CSVHGQGSTEAFF; cdr3_nt: TGCAGCGTTCACGGACAGGGTAGCACTGAAGCTTTCTTT
j_call: TRBJ2-5; v_call: TRBV7-2; clone_size: many; d_call: TRBD2; cdr3_aa: CASSLGWTREETQYF; cdr3_nt: TGTGCCAGCAGCTTAGGGTGGACTAGGGAAGAGACCCAGTACTTC
j_call: TRBJ2-7; v_call: TRBV29-1; clone_size: NA; d_call: TRBD2; cdr3_aa: CSGGGLAAYEQYF; cdr3_nt: TGCAGCGGGGGGGGACTAGCGGCCTACGAGCAGTACTTC
j_call: TRBJ2-7; v_call: TRBV25-1; clone_size: NA; d_call: TRBD2; cdr3_aa: CASTSASGDEQYF; cdr3_nt: TGTGCCAGCACCTCGGCGAGCGGGGACGAGCAGTACTTC
j_call: TRBJ1-4; v_call: TRBV20-1; clone_size: few; d_call: NA; cdr3_aa: CSARDLRGGDTKLFF; cdr3_nt: TGCAGTGCTAGAGATCTCAGGGGCGGAGACACTAAACTGTTTTTT
j_call: TRBJ1-2; v_call: TRBV29-1; clone_size: NA; d_call: NA; cdr3_aa: CSVGPGTNYGYTF; cdr3_nt: TGCAGCGTCGGACCCGGGACAAACTATGGCTACACCTTC
j_call: TRBJ2-5; v_call: TRBV25-1; clone_size: NA; d_call: TRBD2; cdr3_aa: CASGALGLLQKTQYF; cdr3_nt: TGTGCCAGCGGTGCGTTGGGACTACTCCAAAAGACCCAGTACTTC
j_call: TRBJ1-1; v_call: TRBV3-1; clone_size: NA; d_call: TRBD1; cdr3_aa: CASSTSPTGAKAFF; cdr3_nt: TGTGCCAGCAGCACTTCTCCTACAGGGGCAAAAGCTTTCTTT
j_call: TRBJ2-7; v_call: TRBV10-3; clone_size: NA; d_call: TRBD1; cdr3_aa: CAISVTTGQGLNEQYF; cdr3_nt: TGTGCCATCAGTGTGACAACGGGACAGGGGCTTAATGAGCAGTACTTC
j_call: TRBJ2-7; v_call: TRBV7-3; clone_size: few; d_call: TRBD2; cdr3_aa: CASSFASGSPYEQYF; cdr3_nt: TGTGCCAGCAGCTTCGCTAGCGGGAGTCCCTACGAGCAGTACTTC
j_call: TRBJ1-6; v_call: TRBV4-1; clone_size: NA; d_call: NA; cdr3_aa: CASRDGGFALHF; cdr3_nt: TGCGCCAGCAGGGACGGCGGGTTCGCCCTCCACTTT
j_call: TRBJ2-5; v_call: TRBV7-9; clone_size: NA; d_call: NA; cdr3_aa: CASSSTGLVETQYF; cdr3_nt: TGTGCCAGCAGCTCGACAGGACTAGTGGAGACCCAGTACTTC
j_call: TRBJ2-7; v_call: TRBV27; clone_size: few; d_call: TRBD2; cdr3_aa: CASKTSGYYEQYF; cdr3_nt: TGTGCCAGCAAGACTAGCGGTTACTACGAGCAGTACTTC
j_call: TRBJ1-1; v_call: TRBV12-3/TRBV12-4; clone_size: NA; d_call: NA; cdr3_aa: CAGSLALTGNAEAFF; cdr3_nt: TGTGCCGGCAGTTTAGCCCTAACAGGGAACGCTGAAGCTTTCTTT
j_call: TRBJ1-1; v_call: TRBV6-1; clone_size: NA; d_call: NA; cdr3_aa: CASSITGTYTAAFF; cdr3_nt: TGTGCCAGCAGTATTACAGGGACCTACACTGCAGCTTTCTTT
j_call: TRBJ2-3; v_call: TRBV6-6; clone_size: NA; d_call: TRBD2; cdr3_aa: CASSYAGAGSTDAQYF; cdr3_nt: TGTGCCAGCAGTTACGCGGGAGCGGGTAGCACAGATGCGCAGTATTTT
j_call: TRBJ1-3; v_call: TRBV7-9; clone_size: once; d_call: NA; cdr3_aa: CASSPEREGGNTIYF; cdr3_nt: TGTGCCAGCAGCCCAGAGAGGGAAGGCGGAAACACCATATATTTT
j_call: TRBJ1-5; v_call: TRBV9; clone_size: few; d_call: NA; cdr3_aa: CASSGRDSNQPQHF; cdr3_nt: TGTGCCAGCAGCGGCAGGGATAGCAATCAGCCCCAGCATTTT
j_call: TRBJ2-3; v_call: TRBV20-1; clone_size: NA; d_call: NA; cdr3_aa: CSAYDGQTRIGGPFDTQYF; cdr3_nt: TGCAGTGCTTACGACGGACAGACCCGTATCGGGGGGCCATTCGATACGCAGTATTTT
j_call: TRBJ2-5; v_call: TRBV12-3/TRBV12-4; clone_size: NA; d_call: TRBD2; cdr3_aa: CASSYSGRSETQYF; cdr3_nt: TGTGCCAGCAGTTATAGCGGGAGGTCGGAGACCCAGTACTTC
j_call: TRBJ2-1; v_call: TRBV5-1; clone_size: NA; d_call: NA; cdr3_aa: CASSFEGAYNEQFF; cdr3_nt: TGCGCCAGCAGCTTTGAAGGGGCCTACAACGAGCAGTTCTTC
j_call: TRBJ2-3; v_call: TRBV13; clone_size: NA; d_call: TRBD2; cdr3_aa: CASSLGRRAGDTDTQYF; cdr3_nt: TGTGCCAGCAGCTTAGGGAGACGAGCGGGAGATACAGATACGCAGTATTTT